This TCR beta chain is from a study of technical replicates of blood from a handful of donors. This clone appeared once. This CDR3 is built from 14 residues. V was trimmed by 7 bases and J by 6 bases, leaving 19 bases between them. Germline CDR1 MDHEN, CDR2 SYDVKM. Clones were sequenced by immunoSEQ multiplex PCR, and TCRdb holds only the in-frame ones, with some missing. The sample holds 75,000 to 90,000 clones, 85% to 95% seen once. Sequenced material: T cells isolated from PBMCs. This TCR derives from a human donor in good health. V and J are TRBV28 and TRBJ2-7, with D perhaps matching TRBD1 (6 bases). Here the CDR3 DNA reads TGTGCCAGCACGGGTGCGCAGGGGTCGGTCGAGCAGTACTTC. Translating gives CASTGAQGSVEQYF.